This T cell receptor (beta chain) is from a study of blood T cell repertoires in COVID-19. Profiled with immunoSEQ multiplex PCR; TCRdb holds only in-frame clones, not every one. The data contain roughly 130,000 clones, approximately 80% of them seen just once; the ten biggest clones take up around a sixth. This CDR3 is 13 amino acids long. V was pared by 3 bases and J by 6 bases, with 12 bases between. Germline assignment: CDR1 SGHRS and CDR2 YFSETQ. The sequenced material came from peripheral blood. J is TRBJ1-2 and V is TRBV5-1, with D perhaps matching TRBD1 (5 bases). The receptor's source is a man aged 45-60 years with acute or convalescent COVID-19. The CDR3 DNA is TGCGCCAGCAGCTACGACAGAATAAATGGCTACACCTTC. Translating it yields CASSYDRINGYTF.